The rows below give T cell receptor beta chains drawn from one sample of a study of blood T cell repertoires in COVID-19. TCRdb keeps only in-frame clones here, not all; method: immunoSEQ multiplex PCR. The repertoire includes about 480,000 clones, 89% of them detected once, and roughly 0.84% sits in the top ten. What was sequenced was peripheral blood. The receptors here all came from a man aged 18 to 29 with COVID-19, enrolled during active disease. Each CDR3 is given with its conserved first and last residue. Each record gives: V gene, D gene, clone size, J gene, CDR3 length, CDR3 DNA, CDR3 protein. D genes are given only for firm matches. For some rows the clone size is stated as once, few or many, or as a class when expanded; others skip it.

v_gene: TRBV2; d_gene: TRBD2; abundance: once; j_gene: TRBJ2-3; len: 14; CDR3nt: TGTGCCAGCAGTGGACTAGCGGGAGTAGATACGCAGTATTTT; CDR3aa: CASSGLAGVDTQYF
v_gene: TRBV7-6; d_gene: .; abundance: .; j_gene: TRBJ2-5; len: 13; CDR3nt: TGTGCCAGCAGCCGAGGACAGCAAGAGACCCAGTACTTC; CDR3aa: CASSRGQQETQYF
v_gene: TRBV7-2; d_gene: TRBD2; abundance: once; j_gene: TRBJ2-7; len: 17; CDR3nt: TGTGCCAGCAGCACCCAGAGGACTAGCGGGAACTCCTACGAGCAGTACTTC; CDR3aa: CASSTQRTSGNSYEQYF
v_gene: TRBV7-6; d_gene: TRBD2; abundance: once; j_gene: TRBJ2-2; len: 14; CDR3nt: TGTGCCAGCAGCTTAGTGGGACTAACCGGGGAGCTGTTTTTT; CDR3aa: CASSLVGLTGELFF
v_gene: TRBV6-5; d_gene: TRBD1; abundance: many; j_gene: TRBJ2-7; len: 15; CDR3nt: TGTGCCAGCATTTCCCGGGACAGCCTTACCTACGAGCAGTACTTC; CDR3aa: CASISRDSLTYEQYF
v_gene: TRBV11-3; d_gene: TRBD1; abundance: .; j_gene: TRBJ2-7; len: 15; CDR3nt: TGTGCCAGCAGCTCCGGGGTGGGACAGGCCTACGAGCAGTACTTC; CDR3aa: CASSSGVGQAYEQYF
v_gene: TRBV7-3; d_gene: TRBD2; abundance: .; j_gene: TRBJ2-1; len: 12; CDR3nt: TGTGCCAGCAGCTTAAGTGCGGGAGCCCTGTTCTTC; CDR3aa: CASSLSAGALFF
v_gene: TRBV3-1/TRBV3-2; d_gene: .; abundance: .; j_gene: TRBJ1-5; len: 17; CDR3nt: TGTGCCAGCAGCCAAGGTGGACGTTGGACAGAAAATCAGCCCCAGCATTTT; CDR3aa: CASSQGGRWTENQPQHF
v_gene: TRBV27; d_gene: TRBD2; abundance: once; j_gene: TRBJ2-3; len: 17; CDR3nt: TGTGCCAGCAGCTACTCTGGACTAGCGGGGAACACAGATACGCAGTATTTT; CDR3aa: CASSYSGLAGNTDTQYF
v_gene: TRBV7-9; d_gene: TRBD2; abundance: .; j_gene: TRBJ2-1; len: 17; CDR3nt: TGTGCCAGCAGAACGACTAGCGGGACGAGCTCCTACAATGAGCAGTTCTTC; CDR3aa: CASRTTSGTSSYNEQFF
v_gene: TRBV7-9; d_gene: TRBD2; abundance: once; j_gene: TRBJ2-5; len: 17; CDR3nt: TGTGCCAGCAGCTCAACTAATAGCGGGAGGGCCCAAGAGACCCAGTACTTC; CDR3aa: CASSSTNSGRAQETQYF
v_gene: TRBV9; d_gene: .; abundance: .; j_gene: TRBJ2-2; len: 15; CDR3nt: TGTGCCAGCAGCCGAGACAGCCGTACCACCGGGGAGCTGTTTTTT; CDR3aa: CASSRDSRTTGELFF
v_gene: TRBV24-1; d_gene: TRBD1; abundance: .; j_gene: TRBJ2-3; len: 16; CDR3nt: TGTGCCACCAGTGATCCGACAGGGATCATGACAGATACGCAGTATTTT; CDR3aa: CATSDPTGIMTDTQYF
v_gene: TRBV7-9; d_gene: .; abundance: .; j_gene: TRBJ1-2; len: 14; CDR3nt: TGTGCCAGCACCACGGGGGGTGCGGGCTATGGCTACACCTTC; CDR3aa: CASTTGGAGYGYTF
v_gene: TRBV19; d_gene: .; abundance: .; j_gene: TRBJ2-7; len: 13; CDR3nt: TGTGCCAGTAGTATAGCCGGGGCGGGGGAGCAGTACTTC; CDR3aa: CASSIAGAGEQYF
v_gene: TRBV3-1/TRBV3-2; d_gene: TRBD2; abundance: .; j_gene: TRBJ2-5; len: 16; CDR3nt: TGTGCCAGCAGTAACAGACTAGCGGGTATTCAAGAGACCCAGTACTTC; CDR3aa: CASSNRLAGIQETQYF
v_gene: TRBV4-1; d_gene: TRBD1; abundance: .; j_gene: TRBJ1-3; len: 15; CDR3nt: TGCGCCAGCAGCCAGCTACCGGGACAGGGAAACACCATATATTTT; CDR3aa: CASSQLPGQGNTIYF
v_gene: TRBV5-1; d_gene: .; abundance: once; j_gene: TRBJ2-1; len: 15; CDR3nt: TGCGCCAGCAGCTTACAGGGTTCTGGTGACAATGAGCAGTTCTTC; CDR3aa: CASSLQGSGDNEQFF
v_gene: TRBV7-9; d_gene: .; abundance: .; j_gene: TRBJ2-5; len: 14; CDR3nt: TGTGCCAGCAGCACTCCGGGACAAAAAGAGACCCAGTACTTC; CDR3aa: CASSTPGQKETQYF
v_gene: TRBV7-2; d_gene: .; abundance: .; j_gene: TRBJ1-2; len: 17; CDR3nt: TGTGCCAGCAGCTTAGATACAGTATATCCTTCAAACTATGGCTACACCTTC; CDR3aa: CASSLDTVYPSNYGYTF
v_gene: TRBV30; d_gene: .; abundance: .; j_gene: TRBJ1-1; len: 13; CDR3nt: TGTGCCGGAATAGATGGCGGGTACACTGAAGCTTTCTTT; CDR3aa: CAGIDGGYTEAFF
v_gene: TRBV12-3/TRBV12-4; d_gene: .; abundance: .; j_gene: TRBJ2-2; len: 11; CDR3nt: TGTGCCAGCAGTTTTATCGGGGAGCTGTTTTTT; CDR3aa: CASSFIGELFF
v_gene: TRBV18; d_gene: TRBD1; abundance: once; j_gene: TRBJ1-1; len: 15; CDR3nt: TGTGCCAGCTCACCAGGGGATTTGGGACAGGGGGAAGCTTTCTTT; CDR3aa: CASSPGDLGQGEAFF
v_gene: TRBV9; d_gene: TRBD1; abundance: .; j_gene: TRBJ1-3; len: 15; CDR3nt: TGTGCCAGCAGCGGCGTCCCGGGACAGGGGAACACCATATATTTT; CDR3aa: CASSGVPGQGNTIYF
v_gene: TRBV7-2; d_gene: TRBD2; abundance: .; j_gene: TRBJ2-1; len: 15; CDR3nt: TGTGCCAGCAGCTTTTGGCGGGGGGTAGGGAATGAGCAGTTCTTC; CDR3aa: CASSFWRGVGNEQFF
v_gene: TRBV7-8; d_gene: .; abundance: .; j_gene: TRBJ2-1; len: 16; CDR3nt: TGTGCCAGCAGCTATAGCCGACGAGGCTCCTACAATGAGCAGTTCTTC; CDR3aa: CASSYSRRGSYNEQFF
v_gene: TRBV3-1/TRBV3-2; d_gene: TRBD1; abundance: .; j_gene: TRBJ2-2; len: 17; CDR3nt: TGTGCCAGCAGCCAAGGGATAGGACAGGGGATCACCGGGGAGCTGTTTTTT; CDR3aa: CASSQGIGQGITGELFF
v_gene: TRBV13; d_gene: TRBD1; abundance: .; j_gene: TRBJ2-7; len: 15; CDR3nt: TGTGCCAGCAGCTTAGGTGGGACAGTCCCCTACGAGCAGTACTTC; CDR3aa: CASSLGGTVPYEQYF
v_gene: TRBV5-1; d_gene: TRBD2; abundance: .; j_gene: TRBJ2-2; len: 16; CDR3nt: TGCGCCAGCAGTTTAGCGGGAGGCCCGAACACCGGGGAGCTGTTTTTT; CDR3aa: CASSLAGGPNTGELFF
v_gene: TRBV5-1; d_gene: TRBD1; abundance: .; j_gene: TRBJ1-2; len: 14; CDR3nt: TGCGCCAGCAGTTGGGACAGGGGTAACTATGGCTACACCTTC; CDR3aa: CASSWDRGNYGYTF
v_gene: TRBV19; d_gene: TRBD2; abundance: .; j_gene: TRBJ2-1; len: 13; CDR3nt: TGTGCCAGTAGTAAAAGCGGGGGTGATGAGCAGTTCTTC; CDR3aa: CASSKSGGDEQFF
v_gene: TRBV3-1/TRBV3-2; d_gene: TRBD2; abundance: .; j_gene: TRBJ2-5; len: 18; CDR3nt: TGTGCCAGCAGCCCTACGCTTGGGCGGGAGAGATCCCAAGAGACCCAGTACTTC; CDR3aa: CASSPTLGRERSQETQYF